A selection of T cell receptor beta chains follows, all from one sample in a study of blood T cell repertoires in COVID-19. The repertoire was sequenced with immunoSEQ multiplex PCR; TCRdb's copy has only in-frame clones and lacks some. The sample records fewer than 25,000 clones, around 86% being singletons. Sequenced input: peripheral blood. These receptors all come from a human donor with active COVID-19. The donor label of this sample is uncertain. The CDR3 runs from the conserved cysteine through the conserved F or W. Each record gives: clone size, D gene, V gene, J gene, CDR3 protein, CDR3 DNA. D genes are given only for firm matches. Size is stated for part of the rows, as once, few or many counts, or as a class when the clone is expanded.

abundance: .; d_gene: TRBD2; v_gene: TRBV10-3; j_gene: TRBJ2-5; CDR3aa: CAISESLTSGAQETQYF; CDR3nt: TGTGCCATCAGTGAGTCTCTGACTAGCGGGGCCCAAGAGACCCAGTACTTC
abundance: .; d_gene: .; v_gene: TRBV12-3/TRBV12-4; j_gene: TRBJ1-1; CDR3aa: CASSSDRTFF; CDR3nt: TGTGCCAGCAGTTCTGACAGGACTTTCTTT
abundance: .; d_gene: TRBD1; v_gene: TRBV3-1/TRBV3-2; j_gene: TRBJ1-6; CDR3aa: CASSLGTGGNSPLHF; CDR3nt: TGTGCCAGCAGCCTCGGGACAGGAGGTAATTCACCCCTCCACTTT
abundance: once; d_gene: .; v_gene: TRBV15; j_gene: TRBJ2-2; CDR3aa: CATSRDRTTGRELFF; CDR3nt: TGTGCCACCAGCAGAGATAGGACAACCGGCAGGGAGCTGTTTTTT
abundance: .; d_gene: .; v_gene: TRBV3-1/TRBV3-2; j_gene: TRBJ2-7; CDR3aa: CASSQVPMGGGHYEQYF; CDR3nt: TGTGCCAGCAGCCAAGTACCTATGGGGGGGGGCCACTACGAGCAGTACTTC
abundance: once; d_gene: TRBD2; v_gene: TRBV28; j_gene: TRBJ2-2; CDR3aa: CASSWLAGNTGELFF; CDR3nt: TGTGCCAGCAGTTGGTTAGCGGGAAACACCGGGGAGCTGTTTTTT
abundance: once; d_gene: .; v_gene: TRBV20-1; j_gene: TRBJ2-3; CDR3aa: CSASGGGTSTDTQYF; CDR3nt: TGCAGTGCTAGTGGAGGGGGAACTAGCACAGATACGCAGTATTTT
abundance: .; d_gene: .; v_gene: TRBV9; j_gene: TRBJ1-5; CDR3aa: CASSSDSGTYSNQPQHF; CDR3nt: TGTGCCAGCAGCTCAGATAGCGGGACATATAGCAATCAGCCCCAGCATTTT
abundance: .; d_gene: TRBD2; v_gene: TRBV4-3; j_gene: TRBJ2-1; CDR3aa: CASSQEGREPYNEQFF; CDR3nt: TGCGCCAGCAGCCAAGAGGGGCGGGAGCCCTACAATGAGCAGTTCTTC
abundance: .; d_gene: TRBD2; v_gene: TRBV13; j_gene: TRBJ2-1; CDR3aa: CASSPLGLAGWNEQFF; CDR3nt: TGTGCCAGCAGCCCCTTAGGACTAGCGGGGTGGAATGAGCAGTTCTTC
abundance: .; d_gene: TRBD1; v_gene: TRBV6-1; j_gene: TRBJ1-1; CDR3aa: CASSEVDRGRAVAFF; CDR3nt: TGTGCCAGCAGTGAAGTGGACAGGGGGCGCGCCGTAGCTTTCTTT
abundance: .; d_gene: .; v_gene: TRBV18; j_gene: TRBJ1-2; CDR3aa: CASSPPGQGGGYTF; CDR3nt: TGTGCCAGCTCACCACCGGGCCAGGGCGGCGGCTACACCTTC
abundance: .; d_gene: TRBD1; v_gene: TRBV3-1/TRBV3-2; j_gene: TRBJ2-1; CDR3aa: CASSQGQGSYNEQFF; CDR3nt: TGTGCCAGCAGCCAGGGACAGGGGTCCTACAATGAGCAGTTCTTC
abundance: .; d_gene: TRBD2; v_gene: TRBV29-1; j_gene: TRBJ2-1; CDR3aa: CSVEGTSHDEQFF; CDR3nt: TGCAGCGTTGAAGGGACTAGTCACGATGAGCAGTTCTTC
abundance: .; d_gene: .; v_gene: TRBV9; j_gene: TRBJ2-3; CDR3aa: CASSVDPKLSTDTQYF; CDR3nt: TGTGCCAGCAGCGTAGATCCCAAACTTAGCACAGATACGCAGTATTTT
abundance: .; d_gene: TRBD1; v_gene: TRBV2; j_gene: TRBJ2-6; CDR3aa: CASRTGAGSGANVLTF; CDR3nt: TGTGCCAGTCGGACAGGGGCCGGCTCTGGGGCCAACGTCCTGACTTTC
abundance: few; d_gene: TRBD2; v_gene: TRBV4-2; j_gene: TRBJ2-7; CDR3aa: CASSPGLAESYEQYF; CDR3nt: TGTGCCAGCAGCCCGGGACTAGCGGAGTCCTACGAGCAGTACTTC
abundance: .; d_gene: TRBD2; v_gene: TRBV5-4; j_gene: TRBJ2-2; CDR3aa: CASSLAVASGSPGELFF; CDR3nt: TGTGCCAGCAGCTTGGCCGTGGCTAGCGGGAGTCCCGGGGAGCTGTTTTTT
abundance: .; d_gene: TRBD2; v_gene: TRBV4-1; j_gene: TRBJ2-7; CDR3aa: CASSQVALAGYEQYF; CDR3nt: TGCGCCAGCAGCCAAGTCGCGCTAGCGGGCTACGAGCAGTACTTC
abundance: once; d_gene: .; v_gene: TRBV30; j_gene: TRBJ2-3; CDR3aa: CAWRARENTQYF; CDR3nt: TGTGCCTGGAGGGCCAGGGAAAATACGCAGTATTTT
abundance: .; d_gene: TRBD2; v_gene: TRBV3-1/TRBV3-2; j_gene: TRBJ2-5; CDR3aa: CASSLRSGVQETQYF; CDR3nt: TGTGCCAGCAGCCTACGTAGCGGGGTACAAGAGACCCAGTACTTC
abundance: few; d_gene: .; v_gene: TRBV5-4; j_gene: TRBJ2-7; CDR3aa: CASSSGDYLSYEQYF; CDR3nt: TGTGCCAGCAGCTCCGGAGATTATCTTTCTTACGAGCAGTACTTC
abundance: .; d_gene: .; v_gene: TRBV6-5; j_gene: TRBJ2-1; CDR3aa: CASMAGTGYNEQFF; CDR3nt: TGTGCCAGCATGGCGGGGACTGGCTACAATGAGCAGTTCTTC
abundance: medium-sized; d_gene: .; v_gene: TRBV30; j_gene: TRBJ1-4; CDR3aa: CAWNGQGGEKLFF; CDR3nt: TGTGCCTGGAATGGGCAGGGAGGGGAAAAACTGTTTTTT
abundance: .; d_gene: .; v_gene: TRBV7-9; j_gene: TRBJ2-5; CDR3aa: CASSPRTLQETQYF; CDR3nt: TGTGCCAGCAGCCCGAGGACTCTTCAAGAGACCCAGTACTTC
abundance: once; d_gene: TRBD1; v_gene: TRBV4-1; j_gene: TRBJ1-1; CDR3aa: CASSQGVQGDTEAFF; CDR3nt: TGCGCCAGCAGCCAAGGGGTCCAGGGGGACACTGAAGCTTTCTTT
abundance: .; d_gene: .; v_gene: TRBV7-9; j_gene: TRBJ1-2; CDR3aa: CASSQGQNYGYTF; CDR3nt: TGTGCCAGCAGCCAAGGACAGAACTATGGCTACACCTTC
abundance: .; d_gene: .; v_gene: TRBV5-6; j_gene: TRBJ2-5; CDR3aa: CASSFRYQETQYF; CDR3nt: TGTGCCAGCAGCTTCAGGTACCAAGAGACCCAGTACTTC
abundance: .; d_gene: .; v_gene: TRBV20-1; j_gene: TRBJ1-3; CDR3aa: CSASRSGSYSGNTIYF; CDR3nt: TGCAGTGCTAGTAGGTCAGGGTCATACTCTGGAAACACCATATATTTT